This record looks at one TCR beta chain sequence and its context. Through a sample-barcoded 5' primer and a J-beta primer mix, a second PCR was run for 7 to 11 cycles. One entry per CDR3 protein, called by TCRdb with MiXCR from the 5' RACE reads. The sample shows more than 650,000 distinct CDR3 sequences, about a fifth of them seen only once. This entry comes from a study of blood T cells in healthy people across ages. This receptor was obtained from a man in his 70s in good health. The sample comprised blood.

The CDR3 spells CASQDFLNTGELFF. The DNA of the CDR3 is TGTGCCAGCCAGGACTTTCTGAACACCGGGGAGCTGTTTTTT. The chain couples TRBV2 to TRBJ2-2, with D perhaps TRBD2 (5 bases). The V end lost 8 bases, the J end lost 1 base, and 11 bases lay between the germline ends. Germline V gene sequence: CDR1 SNHLY, CDR2 FYNNEI. The CDR3 runs 14 residues.